The 12 T cell receptor beta chains in this list originate from one sample, sequenced in a study of blood T cells in healthy people across ages. PCR was performed a second time for about 6 to 12 cycles using a sample-barcoded 5' primer and a J-beta primer mix. In TCRdb, the 5' RACE reads were re-called with MiXCR into one record per CDR3 protein. The sample has hundreds of thousands of distinct CDR3 sequences; 20% to 25% are singletons. The sequenced sample was blood. The receptors were sampled from a man aged 65-85 years in good health.

This clonotype was counted a few times. The chain couples TRBV4-2 to TRBJ2-7, with TRBD1 matching over 7 bases. Germline V gene data show CDR1 as LGHNA and CDR2 as YNFKEQ. J was trimmed by 4 bases and V by 0 bases; bases with no gene match: 6. CDR3 length: 15 amino acids. The CDR3 region is CASSQDFNRGYEQYF. The CDR3, as DNA: TGTGCCAGCAGCCAAGATTTTAACAGGGGTTACGAGCAGTACTTC.

This clonotype was recorded a few times. The chain combines TRBV12-3 or TRBV12-4 with TRBJ2-2, with TRBD1 matching 7 bases. This CDR3 is 15 amino acids long. V lost 3 bases to trimming and J lost 2 bases; unmatched junction nucleotides: 3. CDR3 DNA sequence: TGTGCCAGCAGTTTTAAGGGGGCCAACACCGGGGAGCTGTTTTTT. It is translated as CASSFKGANTGELFF.

V usage is TRBV20-1 and J usage is TRBJ1-1; D may be TRBD1 (5 bases). The CDR3 is made up of 14 amino acids. V gave up 3 bases and J gave up 3 bases, with 14 bases separating them. CDR1 is DFQATT and CDR2 is SNEGSKA in the germline V gene (reference sequence). This CDR3 is CSASPAGSDTEAFF. CDR3 sequence (DNA): TGCAGTGCTAGTCCGGCAGGGTCGGACACTGAAGCTTTCTTT.

This clonotype was detected ten times or more. V usage is TRBV20-1 and J usage is TRBJ2-1; D might be TRBD2 (5 bases). Germline lookup yields CDR1 DFQATT and CDR2 SNEGSKA (reference sequence). The length of the CDR3 is 15 residues. V gave up 0 bases and J gave up 5 bases, with 14 bases separating them. CDR3 DNA: TGCAGTGCTAGAGATATTGACTACCAAAACAATGAGCAGTTCTTC. Translation: CSARDIDYQNNEQFF.

This clonotype was seen a few times. The V and J genes are TRBV23-1 and TRBJ2-7; a weak D match, TRBD1 (5 bases). TRBV23-1 is treated as an ORF (open reading frame) with a function not yet certain. V was pared by 0 bases and J by 1 base, with 19 bases between. This CDR3 is 18 amino acids long. CDR3 amino acids: CASSQSTSWQGFSYEQYF. The CDR3 region has the DNA TGCGCCAGCAGTCAATCGACGTCATGGCAGGGTTTTTCCTACGAGCAGTACTTC.

This chain joins TRBV4-3 and TRBJ2-1; D is perhaps TRBD2 (6 bases). With 1 base removed from V and 7 bases from J, the gap between germline ends came to 17 bases. The length of the CDR3 is 16 residues. Germline loops: CDR1 LGHNA, CDR2 YSLEER. CDR3 sequence (DNA): TGCGCCAGCAGCCAAGGGTTAACGGGAGCTAATAATGAGCAGTTCTTC. Residues: CASSQGLTGANNEQFF.

This clonotype was counted between two and nine times. The chain couples TRBV4-1 to TRBJ2-3; no definite D call. Trimming cost V 0 bases and J 6 bases, with 13 bases left between them. The CDR3 extends over 15 amino acids. Germline CDR1 and CDR2: MGHRA and YSYEKL. The CDR3 DNA reads as TGCGCCAGCAGCCAAGAATACGCTCTCGCGGATACGCAGTATTTT. As protein: CASSQEYALADTQYF.

The gene calls are TRBV28 and TRBJ2-4; 11 bases map to TRBD2. V shed 5 bases and J 8 bases; nucleotides not matched to a gene: 11. CDR1 and CDR2 (germline): MDHEN, SYDVKM. The CDR3 runs 16 residues. The CDR3 reads CASSPPSGGPQDIQYF. The CDR3 DNA reads as TGTGCCAGCAGTCCCCCTAGCGGGGGGCCCCAGGACATTCAGTACTTC.

V is TRBV7-3 and J is TRBJ2-3; 7 bases are a match to TRBD2. The CDR3 runs to 16 residues. The germline gives CDR1 SGHTA, CDR2 FQGTGA. V lost 4 bases and J lost 1; bases outside the gene matches: 8. CDR3 DNA: TGTGCCAGCAGCTCCCGGGGGGATATTGGCACAGATACGCAGTATTTT. Translation: CASSSRGDIGTDTQYF.

This clonotype has a handful of counts. This chain connects TRBV28 to TRBJ2-5; the match to TRBD1 covers 10 bases. This CDR3 comprises 16 residues. V shed 0 bases, J shed 5 bases, and the junction held 6 bases outside the gene matches. Germline-derived CDR1 and CDR2 are MDHEN and SYDVKM. DNA for the CDR3: TGTGCCAGCAGTTTATGGGACAGGGGGGGCGAGGAGACCCAGTACTTC. It encodes CASSLWDRGGEETQYF. The whole variable domain, remainder taken from reference TRBV28 and TRBJ2-5, is DVKVTQSSRYLVKRTGEKVFLECVQDMDHENMFWYRQDPGLGLRLIYFSYDVKMKEKGDIPEGYSVSREKKERFSLILESASTNQTSMYLCASSLWDRGGEETQYFGPGTRLLVL.

The chain joins TRBV18 to TRBJ2-7; D call uncertain. Trimming cost V 3 bases and J 2 bases, with 11 bases left between them. Germline V gives CDR1 KGHSH, CDR2 LQKENI. The CDR3 is 14 amino acids. The chain's CDR3 is CASSPRTETYEQYV. The CDR3, as DNA: TGTGCCAGCTCACCGCGTACGGAAACCTACGAGCAGTACGTC.

This chain connects TRBV6-6 to TRBJ2-7, with D hard to call. Germline values: CDR1 MNHNY, CDR2 SVGAGI (reference sequence). V was shortened by 4 bases and J by 4 bases, with 8 bases between the two germline ends. The CDR3 covers 12 residues. The DNA for the CDR3 is TGTGCCAGCAGTTGGTCCCCTTACGAGCAGTACTTC. Encoded protein: CASSWSPYEQYF.